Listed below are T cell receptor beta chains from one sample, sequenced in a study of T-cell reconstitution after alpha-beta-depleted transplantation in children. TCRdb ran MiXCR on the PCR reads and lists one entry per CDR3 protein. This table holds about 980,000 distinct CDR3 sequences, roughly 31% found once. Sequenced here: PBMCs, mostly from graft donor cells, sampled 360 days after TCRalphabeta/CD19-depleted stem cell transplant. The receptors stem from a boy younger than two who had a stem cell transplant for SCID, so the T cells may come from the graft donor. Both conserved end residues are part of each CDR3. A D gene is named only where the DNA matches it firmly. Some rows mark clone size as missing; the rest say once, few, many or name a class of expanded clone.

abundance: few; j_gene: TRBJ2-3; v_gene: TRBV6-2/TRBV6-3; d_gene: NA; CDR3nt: TGTGCCAGCAGTTACTTTGACAGAGAGACAGATACGCAGTATTTT; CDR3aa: CASSYFDRETDTQYF
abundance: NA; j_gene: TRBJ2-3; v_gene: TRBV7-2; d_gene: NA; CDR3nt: TGTGCCAGCACCGACCCTACTTGGGGAGGCACAGATACGCAGTATTTT; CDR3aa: CASTDPTWGGTDTQYF
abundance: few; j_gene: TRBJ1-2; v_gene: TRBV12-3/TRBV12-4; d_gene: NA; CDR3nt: TGTGCCAGCAGTCCGGTAGGGGTGGACGGCCTCTATGGCTACACCTTC; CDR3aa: CASSPVGVDGLYGYTF
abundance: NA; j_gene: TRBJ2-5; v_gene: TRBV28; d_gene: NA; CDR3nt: TGTGCCAGCAGTTTATGGGACGCCCCTTCCCAAGAGACCCAGTACTTC; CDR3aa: CASSLWDAPSQETQYF
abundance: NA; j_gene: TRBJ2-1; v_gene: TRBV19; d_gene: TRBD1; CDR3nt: TGTGCCAGTACCCCTTCACACAGGGGCGTCTACAATGAGCAGTTCTTC; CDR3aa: CASTPSHRGVYNEQFF
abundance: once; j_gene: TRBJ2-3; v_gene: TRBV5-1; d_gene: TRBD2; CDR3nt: TGCGCCAGCAGCTTCAAACTAGCGGGGGAGATCACAGATACGCAGTATTTT; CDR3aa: CASSFKLAGEITDTQYF
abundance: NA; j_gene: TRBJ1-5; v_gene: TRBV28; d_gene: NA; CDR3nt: TGTGCCAGCAGTTTCGATATGAGGACCAATCAGCCCCAGCATTTT; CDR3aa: CASSFDMRTNQPQHF
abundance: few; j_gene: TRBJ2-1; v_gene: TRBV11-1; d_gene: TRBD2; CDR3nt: TGTGCCAGCACCCTCGTCCGAGGGCTAGCGGGGAGCTCCTACAATGAGCAGTTCTTC; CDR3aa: CASTLVRGLAGSSYNEQFF
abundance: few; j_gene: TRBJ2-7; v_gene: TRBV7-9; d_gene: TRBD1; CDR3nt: TGTGCCAGCAGCTTAGTGGCACAGGGGGCGAACTACGAGCAGTACTTC; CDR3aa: CASSLVAQGANYEQYF
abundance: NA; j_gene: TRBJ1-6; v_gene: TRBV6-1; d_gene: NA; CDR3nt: TGTGCCAGTCTCAGGGACCGAAATTCACCCCTCCACTTT; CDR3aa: CASLRDRNSPLHF
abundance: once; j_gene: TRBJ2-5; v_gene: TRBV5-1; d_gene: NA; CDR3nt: TGCGCCAGCAGCTTGGAAGTCTTCTCCCCAGGGAGAGAGACCCAGTACTTC; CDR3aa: CASSLEVFSPGRETQYF
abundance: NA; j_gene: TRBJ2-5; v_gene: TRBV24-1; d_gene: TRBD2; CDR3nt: TGTGCCACCAGTGGAGCGGGGGGTATAAACTCCCCTCAAGAGACCCAGTACTTC; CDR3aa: CATSGAGGINSPQETQYF
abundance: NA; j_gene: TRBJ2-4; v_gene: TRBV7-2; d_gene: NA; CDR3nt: TGTGCCAGCACCTTCTCAAAAAACATTCAGTACTTC; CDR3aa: CASTFSKNIQYF
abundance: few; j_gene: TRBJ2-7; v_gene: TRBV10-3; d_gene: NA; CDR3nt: TGTGCCATCAGTGAAACACAGGGCTCGCAGTACTTC; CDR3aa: CAISETQGSQYF
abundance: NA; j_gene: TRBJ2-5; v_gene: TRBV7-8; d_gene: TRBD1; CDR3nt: TGTGCCAGCAGCTCGAGGCGGGGACAGGGACGCGAGACCCAGTACTTC; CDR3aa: CASSSRRGQGRETQYF
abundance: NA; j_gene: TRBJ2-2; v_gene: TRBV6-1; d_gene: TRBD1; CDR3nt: TGTGCCAGCAGTAAGGGACAGACCTACACCGGGGAGCTGTTTTTT; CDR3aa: CASSKGQTYTGELFF